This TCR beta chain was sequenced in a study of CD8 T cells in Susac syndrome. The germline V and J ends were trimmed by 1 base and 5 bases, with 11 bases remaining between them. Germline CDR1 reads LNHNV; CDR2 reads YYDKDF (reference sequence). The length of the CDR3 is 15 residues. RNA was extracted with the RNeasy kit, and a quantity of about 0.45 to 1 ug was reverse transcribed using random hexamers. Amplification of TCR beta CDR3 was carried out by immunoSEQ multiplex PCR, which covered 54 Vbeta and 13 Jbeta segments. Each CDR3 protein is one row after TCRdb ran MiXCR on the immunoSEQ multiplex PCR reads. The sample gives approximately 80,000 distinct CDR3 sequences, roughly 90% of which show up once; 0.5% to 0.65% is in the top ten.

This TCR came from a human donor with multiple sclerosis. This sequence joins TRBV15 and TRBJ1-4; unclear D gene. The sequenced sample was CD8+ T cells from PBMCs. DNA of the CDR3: TGTGCCACCAGCAGAGGACGGCAGGCCAATGAAAAACTGTTTTTT. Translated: CATSRGRQANEKLFF.